This entry lists 18 T cell receptor beta chains sequenced from one sample in a study of blood T cell repertoires in COVID-19. Clones were read by immunoSEQ multiplex PCR, and TCRdb kept only the in-frame ones, dropping some. Of over 150,000 clones detected, 80% to 85% appear once; the ten largest clones hold roughly 7%. Material: PBMCs or T cells enriched from blood (not recorded which). These receptors were obtained from a man between 35 and 55 years old who had recovered from COVID-19.

V and J are TRBV5-4 and TRBJ2-1, with 7 nucleotides matching TRBD2. Per the germline V gene, CDR1 is SGHNT and CDR2 is YYREEE (reference sequence). The length of the CDR3 is 14 residues. V lost 4 bases and J lost 9; bases outside the gene matches: 10. Here the CDR3 reads CASSRGAGYGEQFF. Written as DNA, the CDR3 is TGTGCCAGCAGCCGGGGAGCGGGGTATGGTGAGCAGTTCTTC.

The chain combines TRBV2 with TRBJ1-1; 9 positions match TRBD1. Losses at the gene ends were 7 bases for V and 1 base for J; bases not matched to a gene: 13. CDR3 size: 17 residues. Germline V gives CDR1 SNHLY, CDR2 FYNNEI. CDR3 nucleotide sequence: TGTGCCAGCACCGATCGAAGGACAGGGGCGAAGAACACTGAAGCTTTCTTT. Protein: CASTDRRTGAKNTEAFF.

This chain uses TRBV5-1 with TRBJ1-3, with 9 bases identical to TRBD1. The CDR3 has 15 residues. CDR1 is SGHRS, CDR2 YFSETQ, per germline. J gave up 1 base and V 5 bases, and 4 bases lay outside the gene matches. The CDR3 reads CASRRTGDSGNTIYF. The CDR3 DNA is TGCGCCAGCAGACGGACAGGGGATTCTGGAAACACCATATATTTT.

V and J are TRBV7-2 and TRBJ2-1, with 7 bases identical to TRBD1. Germline assignment: CDR1 SGHTA and CDR2 FQGNSA. V was pared by 4 bases and J by 6 bases, with 3 bases of the junction left unmatched. This CDR3 region has 13 residues. CDR3 protein: CASSSNRGNEQFF. The CDR3 region has the DNA TGTGCCAGCAGCTCTAACAGGGGCAATGAGCAGTTCTTC.

V is TRBV2 and J is TRBJ2-3; 7 nucleotides match TRBD2. Germline V gene data show CDR1 as SNHLY and CDR2 as FYNNEI. The CDR3 is 14 amino acids. V trimming: 3 bases; J trimming: 5 bases; junction bases outside the gene matches: 5. DNA for the CDR3: TGTGCCAGCAGTGACAGGGCGGGGGAAGATACGCAGTATTTT. This sequence encodes CASSDRAGEDTQYF.

V and J are TRBV7-2 and TRBJ2-7, with 8 bases aligning to TRBD2. This CDR3 spans 13 amino acids. The V and J ends lost 7 bases and 2 bases, in that order; junction bases with no gene match: 4. The V gene's germline CDR1 is SGHTA and CDR2 FQGNSA. CDR3 sequence (DNA): TGTGCCAGCACCTCGGGGGGGCCCTACGAGCAGTACTTC. Translated, it gives CASTSGGPYEQYF.

The V gene is TRBV13, the J gene TRBJ2-2; the D is unclear. Trimming cost V 1 base and J 6 bases, with 15 bases left between them. The CDR3 is 16 residues long. Per germline, CDR1 PRHDT and CDR2 FYEKMQ (reference sequence). The CDR3 protein is CASSLDLGLTAGELFF. As DNA, the CDR3 is TGTGCCAGCAGCTTAGACCTTGGGCTAACGGCCGGGGAGCTGTTTTTT. Together with reference TRBV13 and TRBJ2-2, the CDR3 gives the full variable domain: AAGVIQSPRHLIKEKRETATLKCYPIPRHDTVYWYQQGPGQDPQFLISFYEKMQSDKGSIPDRFSAQQFSDYHSELNMSSLELGDSALYFCASSLDLGLTAGELFFGEGSRLTVL.

The chain has TRBV7-9 and TRBJ1-1, with 7 positions matching TRBD1. Germline CDR1 reads SEHNR; CDR2 reads FQNEAQ (reference sequence). After removal of 1 base from V and 8 bases from J, the junction contained 4 bases not matched to a gene. There are 13 residues in the CDR3. CDR3 coding DNA: TGTGCCAGCAGCTTAGACCTACAGGGGGAAGCTTTCTTT. It is translated as CASSLDLQGEAFF.

The V call is TRBV5-1, the J call TRBJ1-2; 7 bases agree with TRBD1. V lost 3 bases, J lost 5 bases, and 10 bases stayed unmatched. The CDR3 loop spans 15 amino acids. The germline V gene encodes CDR1 SGHRS and CDR2 YFSETQ. CDR3 residues: CASSSRDRVRYGYTF. The CDR3 DNA follows: TGCGCCAGCAGCTCCCGAGACAGGGTCCGATATGGCTACACCTTC.

V usage is TRBV5-1 and J usage is TRBJ1-6, with D possibly matching TRBD1 (5 bases). This CDR3 region has 17 residues. Germline CDR1 reads SGHRS; CDR2 reads YFSETQ. The V end lost 0 bases, the J end lost 7 bases, and 17 bases lay between the germline ends. The CDR3 nucleotides read TGCGCCAGCAGCTTGGAAGCAGGGTTGACGGCAAATTCACCCCTCCACTTT. This translates into CASSLEAGLTANSPLHF.

This rearrangement joins TRBV7-9 to TRBJ1-2, with 7 positions matching TRBD1. Per germline, CDR1 SEHNR and CDR2 FQNEAQ (reference sequence). CDR3 length: 14 amino acids. V gave up 5 bases and J gave up 2 bases; unmatched junction bases: 5. CDR3 sequence (DNA): TGTGCCAGCAGCCTTTCACAGGGGAACTATGGCTACACCTTC. Protein sequence: CASSLSQGNYGYTF.

This chain joins TRBV7-9 and TRBJ2-7, with 9 bases lining up with TRBD1. Trimming took 5 bases from V and 9 from J; bases not matched to a gene: 5. This CDR3 is built from 12 residues. In germline, CDR1 is SEHNR, CDR2 FQNEAQ (reference sequence). The CDR3 DNA follows: TGTGCCAGCAGCCGGGACAGGGTTGTGCAGTACTTC. Amino acid sequence: CASSRDRVVQYF.

CDR3 loop: CASSVNPGSGNTIYF. As DNA, the CDR3 is TGTGCCAGCAGCGTTAATCCAGGGTCAGGAAACACCATATATTTT. The chain is built from TRBV9 and TRBJ1-3; tentatively, D is TRBD1 (5 bases). The CDR3 contains 15 residues. Trimming cost V 2 bases and J 4 bases, with 13 bases left between them. The germline CDR1 and CDR2 sequences are SGDLS and YYNGEE.

This clone was found once. CDR3 protein: CASSLAGTPGQPQHF. CDR3 DNA: TGTGCCAGCAGCTTAGCGGGGACTCCCGGACAGCCCCAGCATTTT. The V call is TRBV7-8, the J call TRBJ1-5; a possible D gene is TRBD1 (5 bases). This CDR3 is built from 15 residues. V dropped 0 bases and J dropped 7 bases, with 13 bases sitting between them. Per the germline V gene, CDR1 is SGHVS and CDR2 is FQNEAQ.

The chain combines TRBV19 with TRBJ2-5; 7 nucleotides align to TRBD1. Unmatched junction bases numbered 6, after V lost 4 bases and J lost 4 bases. Germline V lookup: CDR1 LNHDA, CDR2 SQIVND (reference sequence). The CDR3 totals 14 residues. Here the CDR3 reads CASSTLDRPETQYF. The DNA of the CDR3 is TGTGCCAGTAGTACCCTGGACAGGCCAGAGACCCAGTACTTC.

The rearrangement joins TRBV5-1 to TRBJ2-1, with 9 bases fitting TRBD1. The germline V gene encodes CDR1 SGHRS and CDR2 YFSETQ. Unmatched junction bases numbered 7, after V lost 4 bases and J lost 8 bases. The CDR3 runs 14 residues. The CDR3 DNA reads as TGCGCCAGCAGCCGGGACAGGGAGGGGGATGAGCAGTTCTTC. Translated: CASSRDREGDEQFF.

The chain recombines TRBV9 with TRBJ2-2; tentative D call: TRBD1 (6 bases). This CDR3 has 14 amino acids. V was pared by 3 bases and J by 3 bases, with 9 bases between. Germline V lookup: CDR1 SGDLS, CDR2 YYNGEE. CDR3 region: CASSAQGDTGELFF. The CDR3 DNA is TGTGCCAGCAGCGCACAGGGTGACACCGGGGAGCTGTTTTTT.

Written as DNA, the CDR3 is TGTGCCAGCAGTACCCATGGACAGAGGGGAAACACCATATATTTT. This codes for CASSTHGQRGNTIYF. This chain joins TRBV6-2 or TRBV6-3 and TRBJ1-3, with D possibly being TRBD1 (6 bases). The CDR3 is 15 residues long. CDR1 and CDR2 (germline): MNHEY, SVGEGT. Trimming stripped 5 bases from V and 4 bases from J, with 15 bases between.